This note documents a single T cell receptor (beta chain) sequence. This record belongs to a study of T cell changes during pregnancy in multiple sclerosis. CDR1 is SGDLS, CDR2 YYNGEE, per germline. The length of the CDR3 is 16 residues. V was pared by 3 bases and J by 2 bases, with 9 bases of the junction left unmatched. The protocol was immunoSEQ multiplex PCR, while the TCRdb copy is restricted to in-frame clones and leaves out a portion. The repertoire holds under 55,000 clones, with 92% as singletons. The chain is built from TRBV9 and TRBJ2-7; TRBD2 matches at 9 bases. This sample comprised CD4+ T cells from peripheral blood mononuclear cells, obtained in the third trimester of pregnancy. The sequence derives from a female donor with multiple sclerosis, enrolled in a pregnancy study. CDR3 DNA sequence: TGTGCCAGCAGCGGATCCCTGGCGGGGGGGCCCTACGAGCAGTACTTC. Its protein product is CASSGSLAGGPYEQYF. Based on the CDR3 plus reference TRBV9 and TRBJ2-7, the full variable domain is DSGVTQTPKHLITATGQRVTLRCSPRSGDLSVYWYQQSLDQGLQFLIQYYNGEERAKGNILERFSAQQFPDLHSELNLSSLELGDSALYFCASSGSLAGGPYEQYFGPGTRLTVT.